A selection of T cell receptor beta chains follows, all from one sample in a study of cytomegalovirus exposure and HLA in healthy donors. The method was immunoSEQ multiplex PCR; TCRdb's version includes in-frame clones alone and lacks a portion of them. The data contain over 110,000 clones, around 80% of them singletons. Sequencing used PBMCs. The receptors here all came from a female donor in good health and CMV-seronegative. CDR3s include the opening cysteine and the closing phenylalanine or tryptophan. The order of the fields is V gene, D gene, clone size, J gene, CDR3 DNA, CDR3 protein. D genes are given only for firm matches. Clone size is not always given. Where it is, it says once, few, many or a class for expanded clones.

v_call: TRBV7-8
d_call: NA
clone_size: NA
j_call: TRBJ1-3
cdr3_nt: TGTGCCAGCAGCTTAAGCGCAGGAAACACCATATATTTT
cdr3_aa: CASSLSAGNTIYF

v_call: TRBV4-1
d_call: TRBD1
clone_size: NA
j_call: TRBJ1-6
cdr3_nt: TGCGCCAGCAGCCACCCAGGGGGTTCACCCCTCCACTTT
cdr3_aa: CASSHPGGSPLHF

v_call: TRBV5-4
d_call: TRBD2
clone_size: NA
j_call: TRBJ2-2
cdr3_nt: TGTGCCAGCAGCCCCGGACTAGCAGCGAACACCGGGGAGCTGTTTTTT
cdr3_aa: CASSPGLAANTGELFF

v_call: TRBV5-1
d_call: NA
clone_size: NA
j_call: TRBJ2-7
cdr3_nt: TGCGCCAGCAAGGATGCGGACTACGAGCAGTACTTC
cdr3_aa: CASKDADYEQYF

v_call: TRBV18
d_call: TRBD1
clone_size: NA
j_call: TRBJ2-1
cdr3_nt: TGTGCCAGCTCACCACCGTTTGGGGCAGGGGGTGTGAATGAGCAGTTCTTC
cdr3_aa: CASSPPFGAGGVNEQFF

v_call: TRBV20-1
d_call: TRBD1
clone_size: NA
j_call: TRBJ1-1
cdr3_nt: TGCAGTGCTAGGCAGGGGGCTGCGGCTTTCTTT
cdr3_aa: CSARQGAAAFF

v_call: TRBV19
d_call: NA
clone_size: NA
j_call: TRBJ2-3
cdr3_nt: TGTGCCAGTAGTCCGGGAAGCGCGGGCACAGATACGCAGTATTTT
cdr3_aa: CASSPGSAGTDTQYF

v_call: TRBV30
d_call: NA
clone_size: NA
j_call: TRBJ1-2
cdr3_nt: TGTGCCTGGGTACAGGGAAGCTATGGCTACACCTTC
cdr3_aa: CAWVQGSYGYTF

v_call: TRBV4-1
d_call: NA
clone_size: NA
j_call: TRBJ2-4
cdr3_nt: TGCGCCAGCAGCCAAGAAAGGGGGGCCAAAAACATTCAGTACTTC
cdr3_aa: CASSQERGAKNIQYF

v_call: TRBV30
d_call: NA
clone_size: NA
j_call: TRBJ1-2
cdr3_nt: TGTGCCTGGAGTGCTCATGGGGCGTATGGCTACACCTTC
cdr3_aa: CAWSAHGAYGYTF

v_call: TRBV5-6
d_call: TRBD2
clone_size: NA
j_call: TRBJ2-7
cdr3_nt: TGTGCCAGCAGCTTGGGGGGCGGGAGCTCCTACGAGCAGTACTTC
cdr3_aa: CASSLGGGSSYEQYF

v_call: TRBV5-1
d_call: TRBD1
clone_size: NA
j_call: TRBJ2-4
cdr3_nt: TGCGCCAGCAGCTTGGGACAGGGGGAGTTGAACATTCAGTACTTC
cdr3_aa: CASSLGQGELNIQYF

v_call: TRBV6-1
d_call: NA
clone_size: NA
j_call: TRBJ2-7
cdr3_nt: TGTGCCAGCAGTGAATGGGAGGAGCAGTACTTC
cdr3_aa: CASSEWEEQYF

v_call: TRBV6-1
d_call: TRBD2
clone_size: NA
j_call: TRBJ2-1
cdr3_nt: TGTGCCAGCTCCATTAGCGGGAGAGTTTACAATGAGCAGTTCTTC
cdr3_aa: CASSISGRVYNEQFF

v_call: TRBV6-1
d_call: TRBD2
clone_size: once
j_call: TRBJ2-3
cdr3_nt: TGTGCCAGCAGTGAAGCGGGCGGGGGACTTGGTACAGATACGCAGTATTTT
cdr3_aa: CASSEAGGGLGTDTQYF

v_call: TRBV5-6
d_call: TRBD2
clone_size: once
j_call: TRBJ2-7
cdr3_nt: TGTGCCAGCAGCTACGGACTAGCCGGCGCAGGCGAGCAGTACTTC
cdr3_aa: CASSYGLAGAGEQYF

v_call: TRBV7-2
d_call: TRBD2
clone_size: NA
j_call: TRBJ2-7
cdr3_nt: TGTGCCAGCAGCTTTGCGGGGGGGTGGGAGCAGTACTTC
cdr3_aa: CASSFAGGWEQYF

v_call: TRBV5-4
d_call: TRBD1
clone_size: NA
j_call: TRBJ1-3
cdr3_nt: TGTGCCAGCAGCTTGGCAGGGGGGTCTGGAAACACCATATATTTT
cdr3_aa: CASSLAGGSGNTIYF

v_call: TRBV23-1
d_call: NA
clone_size: NA
j_call: TRBJ1-4
cdr3_nt: TGCGCCAGCAGCTCCGGACAGACATCAACTAATGAAAAACTGTTTTTT
cdr3_aa: CASSSGQTSTNEKLFF

v_call: TRBV6-1
d_call: NA
clone_size: few
j_call: TRBJ1-5
cdr3_nt: TGTGCCAGCAGTGAAATGCAGGGTGGCAATCAGCCCCAGCATTTT
cdr3_aa: CASSEMQGGNQPQHF

v_call: TRBV2
d_call: NA
clone_size: NA
j_call: TRBJ1-2
cdr3_nt: TGTGCCAGCAGTGAAGTCGGGGGTGGCTACCCCTTC
cdr3_aa: CASSEVGGGYPF

v_call: TRBV4-3
d_call: NA
clone_size: NA
j_call: TRBJ1-2
cdr3_nt: TGCGCCAGCAGCCAAGATCGGGGGACCCCCTATGGCTACACCTTC
cdr3_aa: CASSQDRGTPYGYTF

v_call: TRBV7-3
d_call: TRBD2
clone_size: NA
j_call: TRBJ2-2
cdr3_nt: TGTGCCAGCAGCTTAACTAGCGGGAGGTCCGGGGAGCTGTTTTTT
cdr3_aa: CASSLTSGRSGELFF

v_call: TRBV2
d_call: NA
clone_size: NA
j_call: TRBJ2-6
cdr3_nt: TGTGCCAGCAGTCTGGACTTTAAGGGGGCCAACGTCCTGACTTTC
cdr3_aa: CASSLDFKGANVLTF

v_call: TRBV29-1
d_call: NA
clone_size: NA
j_call: TRBJ1-1
cdr3_nt: TGCAGCGGATCCTGGACAGCCTACACTGAAGCTTTCTTT
cdr3_aa: CSGSWTAYTEAFF

v_call: TRBV5-4
d_call: TRBD1
clone_size: few
j_call: TRBJ1-1
cdr3_nt: TGTGCCAGCAGCTCCTCAGGGGGCTACACTGAAGCTTTCTTT
cdr3_aa: CASSSSGGYTEAFF

v_call: TRBV6-5
d_call: NA
clone_size: once
j_call: TRBJ1-6
cdr3_nt: TGTGCCAGCAGTTTTCAGGGTCTGCTATCGGGTTCACCCCTCCACTTT
cdr3_aa: CASSFQGLLSGSPLHF

v_call: TRBV27
d_call: TRBD1
clone_size: NA
j_call: TRBJ2-7
cdr3_nt: TGTGCCAGCAGGGGGACAGGGGCCCACGAGCAGTACTTC
cdr3_aa: CASRGTGAHEQYF

v_call: TRBV6-1
d_call: NA
clone_size: few
j_call: TRBJ1-2
cdr3_nt: TGTGCCAGCATGGATTTATCCGGGGTTGGCGGCTACACCTTC
cdr3_aa: CASMDLSGVGGYTF

v_call: TRBV6-6
d_call: TRBD1
clone_size: NA
j_call: TRBJ1-1
cdr3_nt: TGTGCCAGCAGTTATCGGTCCGGGACAGGGGAAGCTTTCTTT
cdr3_aa: CASSYRSGTGEAFF

v_call: TRBV23-1
d_call: NA
clone_size: NA
j_call: TRBJ1-2
cdr3_nt: TGCGCCAGCAACTTATTCGTGATCCGTAACTATGGCTACACCTTC
cdr3_aa: CASNLFVIRNYGYTF

v_call: TRBV7-9
d_call: NA
clone_size: NA
j_call: TRBJ2-5
cdr3_nt: TGTGCCAGCAGCTTAGCAGGGGTCAGGGAGACCCAGTACTTC
cdr3_aa: CASSLAGVRETQYF

v_call: TRBV29-1
d_call: NA
clone_size: NA
j_call: TRBJ1-1
cdr3_nt: TGCAGCGGCCTGACACGGGAGAAAATGAACACTGAAGCTTTCTTT
cdr3_aa: CSGLTREKMNTEAFF

v_call: TRBV11-2
d_call: NA
clone_size: NA
j_call: TRBJ1-4
cdr3_nt: TGTGCCAGCAGTTTTAATTCCGGGGGTGAAAAACTGTTTTTT
cdr3_aa: CASSFNSGGEKLFF

v_call: TRBV30
d_call: TRBD2
clone_size: NA
j_call: TRBJ2-3
cdr3_nt: TGTGCCTGGAGTCCGGGACTAGCGGGAGATACGCAGTATTTT
cdr3_aa: CAWSPGLAGDTQYF

v_call: TRBV7-2
d_call: TRBD1
clone_size: NA
j_call: TRBJ2-1
cdr3_nt: TGTGCCAGCAGCTTGGTTCCGTCAGGGGGATATGAGCAGTTCTTC
cdr3_aa: CASSLVPSGGYEQFF

v_call: TRBV5-1
d_call: NA
clone_size: NA
j_call: TRBJ2-5
cdr3_nt: TGCGCCAGCAGCTTGGGAGGGAATGCGGAGACCCAGTACTTC
cdr3_aa: CASSLGGNAETQYF

v_call: TRBV25-1
d_call: TRBD2
clone_size: few
j_call: TRBJ2-7
cdr3_nt: TGTGCCAGCACGACTAGCGGGAGGGCCGGGGGCGAGCAGTACTTC
cdr3_aa: CASTTSGRAGGEQYF

v_call: TRBV5-1
d_call: NA
clone_size: NA
j_call: TRBJ2-3
cdr3_nt: TGCGCCAGCAGCTCCCTACAGTCTAGCACAGATACGCAGTATTTT
cdr3_aa: CASSSLQSSTDTQYF

v_call: TRBV6-4
d_call: TRBD1
clone_size: NA
j_call: TRBJ2-3
cdr3_nt: TGTGCCAGCAGTGAAAGGACAGGGGGATCCACAGATACGCAGTATTTT
cdr3_aa: CASSERTGGSTDTQYF

v_call: TRBV5-1
d_call: TRBD2
clone_size: NA
j_call: TRBJ2-2
cdr3_nt: TGCGCCAGCAGCTTGGGACTAGCGGTGAACACCGGGGAGCTGTTTTTT
cdr3_aa: CASSLGLAVNTGELFF

v_call: TRBV6-5
d_call: TRBD1
clone_size: NA
j_call: TRBJ2-7
cdr3_nt: TGTGCCAGCAGTTACGGACAGGGGTTGTCCTACGAGCAGTACTTC
cdr3_aa: CASSYGQGLSYEQYF